This T cell receptor (beta chain) originates from a study of OX40 agonist ivuxolimab in advanced cancers. Study-level background: Patients enrolled in dose escalation were diagnosed with hepatocellular carcinoma, melanoma, renal cell or head and neck cancer. Study-wide results and limits: In general, CD8+ T cells held more expanded clones than CD4+ did, on average.

People who had autoimmune disease history or systemic immunosuppression were excluded. Sampling of blood occurred at baseline, cycle 4 day 1, and cycle 7 day 1. Clones were read by immunoSEQ multiplex PCR, and TCRdb kept only the in-frame ones, dropping some. The sample lists approximately 72,000 clones; around nine tenths were seen once. A single count supports this clone. What it binds is unknown. Germline assignment: CDR1 SGHTA and CDR2 FQGTGA. The CDR3 covers 13 residues. V dropped 4 bases and J dropped 4 bases, with 10 bases sitting between them. J is TRBJ1-1 and V is TRBV7-3, with D tentatively TRBD1 (5 bases). The receptor comes from an adult with an advanced solid tumor such as melanoma, head and neck, liver or kidney cancer. This sample comprised CD4+ or CD8+ T cells sorted from blood, obtained in a trial of the OX40 agonist ivuxolimab. The chain's CDR3 is CASSSWGGTEAFF. The CDR3 coding sequence is TGTGCCAGCAGCTCCTGGGGGGGCACTGAAGCTTTCTTT.